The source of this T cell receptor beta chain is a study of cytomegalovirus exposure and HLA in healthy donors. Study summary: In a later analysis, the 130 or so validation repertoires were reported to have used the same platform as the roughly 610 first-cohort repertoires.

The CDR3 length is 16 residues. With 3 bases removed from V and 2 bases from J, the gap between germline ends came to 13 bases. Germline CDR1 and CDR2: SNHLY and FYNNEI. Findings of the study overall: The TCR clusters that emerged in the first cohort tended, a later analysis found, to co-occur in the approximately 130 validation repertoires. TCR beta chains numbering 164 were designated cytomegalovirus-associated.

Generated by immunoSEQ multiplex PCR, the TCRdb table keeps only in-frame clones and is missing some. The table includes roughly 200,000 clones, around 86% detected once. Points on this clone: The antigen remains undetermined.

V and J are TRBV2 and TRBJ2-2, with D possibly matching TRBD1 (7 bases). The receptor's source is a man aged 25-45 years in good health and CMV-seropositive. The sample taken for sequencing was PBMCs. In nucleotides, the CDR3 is TGTGCCAGCAGTGAGAACAGGGGAGGAAACACCGGGGAGCTGTTTTTT. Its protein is CASSENRGGNTGELFF.